These T cell receptor beta chains were read from a single sample in a study of blood T cell repertoires in COVID-19. TCRdb's copy holds only in-frame clones and misses some; the assay was immunoSEQ multiplex PCR. This sample has around 64,000 clones, with under 80% found just once. Material: PBMCs or T cells enriched from blood (not recorded which). All receptors come from a woman aged 60-75 years who had been exposed to COVID-19. Each CDR3 is given with its conserved first and last residue. The D gene is left open where the match is weak. Clone size is stated in some rows and not others, as once, few, many or a class when expanded.

D	V	J	size	DNA	CDR3
.	TRBV7-2	TRBJ2-2	few	TGTGCCAGCAGCCCGGGGAGGACGAACACCGGGGAGCTGTTTTTT	CASSPGRTNTGELFF
.	TRBV19	TRBJ2-3	.	TGTGCCAGTATGTCGGGAAGCACAGATACGCAGTATTTT	CASMSGSTDTQYF
.	TRBV4-3	TRBJ2-2	few	TGCGCCAGCAGCCAAGATCGTAGGGGGTCCGGGGAGCTGTTTTTT	CASSQDRRGSGELFF
.	TRBV29-1	TRBJ1-2	.	TGCAGCGTTGGATCAGGGGTTGATGGCTACACCTTC	CSVGSGVDGYTF
TRBD1	TRBV5-1	TRBJ2-1	.	TGCGCCAGCAGCCCAGGGGGTTTCTACAATGAGCAGTTCTTC	CASSPGGFYNEQFF
TRBD1	TRBV6-1	TRBJ1-1	.	TGTGCCAGCAGCAACAGGGGGGAGACTGAAGCTTTCTTT	CASSNRGETEAFF
.	TRBV10-3	TRBJ2-1	.	TGTGCCATCGCAAGCCTCCTGACCTACAATGAGCAGTTCTTC	CAIASLLTYNEQFF
.	TRBV5-1	TRBJ2-7	.	TGCGCCAGCAGCCTAACCTACGAGCAGTACTTC	CASSLTYEQYF
.	TRBV28	TRBJ1-5	.	TGTGCCAGCAGTTCCCCCGGGGGTCCAGGTAGCAATCAGCCCCAGCATTTT	CASSSPGGPGSNQPQHF
.	TRBV10-3	TRBJ2-6	once	TGTGCCATCACGGACAGTACCTCTGGGGCCAACGTCCTGACTTTC	CAITDSTSGANVLTF
.	TRBV5-8	TRBJ1-1	.	TGTGCCAGCAGCTTTAGAGGGAAGAACACTGAAGCTTTCTTT	CASSFRGKNTEAFF
.	TRBV7-2	TRBJ2-1	.	TGTGCCAGCAGCTTAGAACCTAGCTCCTACAATGAGCAGTTCTTC	CASSLEPSSYNEQFF
.	TRBV28	TRBJ1-3	.	TGTGCCAGCAGTTTGGGGGCCAGGGGCTCTGGAAACACCATATATTTT	CASSLGARGSGNTIYF
.	TRBV12-3/TRBV12-4	TRBJ1-6	.	TGTGCCAGCAGTTTGGAGGATTCACCCCTCCACTTT	CASSLEDSPLHF
TRBD1	TRBV6-4	TRBJ2-7	.	TGTGCCAGTCCGAGGGGGCAAAGATATTACGAGCAGTACTTC	CASPRGQRYYEQYF
.	TRBV2	TRBJ1-6	few	TGTGCCAGCGGAGGGGGAGGGTCACCCCTCCACTTT	CASGGGGSPLHF
TRBD1	TRBV5-4	TRBJ1-2	.	TGTGCCAGCAGCTTACCGGGACAGGGGAGAGGCTACACCTTC	CASSLPGQGRGYTF
.	TRBV5-4	TRBJ1-1	.	TGTGCCAGCAGCTGGCCAGGGCCCACTGAAGCTTTCTTT	CASSWPGPTEAFF
.	TRBV2	TRBJ1-3	.	TGTGCCAGCAGCGAGACCATGGGGACAGGAAACACCATATATTTT	CASSETMGTGNTIYF
TRBD2	TRBV7-3	TRBJ2-3	.	TGTGCCAGCAGCGGGGGGGAAGATACGCAGTATTTT	CASSGGEDTQYF
.	TRBV15	TRBJ2-6	.	TGTGCCACCAGCCCCCAGAGAGGGGGCTCTGGGGCCAACGTCCTGACTTTC	CATSPQRGGSGANVLTF
.	TRBV3-1/TRBV3-2	TRBJ1-6	few	TGTGCCAGCAGCCTTTTCACGGGAAATTCACCCCTCCACTTT	CASSLFTGNSPLHF
TRBD2	TRBV10-1	TRBJ2-3	.	TGCGCCAGCAGTGAGCTAGCGGATCGCACAGATACGCAGTATTTT	CASSELADRTDTQYF
TRBD2	TRBV5-1	TRBJ2-5	few	TGCGCCAGCAGCTTGGCTAGCGGGGTGAACCAAGAGACCCAGTACTTC	CASSLASGVNQETQYF
.	TRBV30	TRBJ1-2	.	TGTGCCTCGGATGGCTACACCTTC	CASDGYTF
TRBD1	TRBV24-1	TRBJ2-1	.	TGTGCCACCAGTGACAGACAGGGGGGTGACAATGAGCAGTTCTTC	CATSDRQGGDNEQFF
.	TRBV27	TRBJ1-1	.	TGTGCCAGCAGTACAGGGTTGAACACTGAAGCTTTCTTT	CASSTGLNTEAFF
TRBD2	TRBV7-2	TRBJ2-3	.	TGTGCCAGCAGCTTAGGACTAGCGGGTATAGGAGGGGGGTATTTT	CASSLGLAGIGGGYF
.	TRBV6-2/TRBV6-3	TRBJ1-2	.	TGTGCCAGCAGTCTTGTCACCCTCAGTGGCTACACCTTC	CASSLVTLSGYTF
.	TRBV7-8	TRBJ2-2	once	TGTGCCAGCAGCGAAACAGGGAACACCGGGGAGCTGTTTTTT	CASSETGNTGELFF
.	TRBV18	TRBJ1-3	.	TGTGCCAGCTCACCCTCCTCTGGAAACACCATATATTTT	CASSPSSGNTIYF